Sequencing of this TCR beta chain was carried out in a study of blood T cell repertoires in COVID-19. Study summary: Sample material is recorded as cDNA or gDNA derived from T cells, B-cell-depleted T cells, or PBMCs.

Generated by immunoSEQ multiplex PCR, the TCRdb table keeps only in-frame clones and is missing some. Seen here are more than 80,000 clones, 71% observed once, and the top ten hold more than 0.8%. This CDR3 is built from 14 residues. Per germline, CDR1 SGDLS and CDR2 YYNGEE. Trimming removed 1 base from V and 10 bases from J, with 15 bases in between. The receptor comes from a human donor with acute or convalescent COVID-19. The donor label of this sample is uncertain. This rearrangement joins TRBV9 to TRBJ2-1, with D tentatively TRBD2 (7 bases). The sample consisted of peripheral blood. The CDR3 DNA is TGTGCCAGCAGCGTACTCGGGGGGCAGCTAGAGCAGTTCTTC. This translates into CASSVLGGQLEQFF.